This passage covers 24 T cell receptor beta chains from one sample sequenced in a study of somatic mutations in cytotoxic T cells in rheumatoid arthritis. Libraries were prepared by immunoSEQ multiplex PCR; TCRdb keeps only in-frame clonotypes and omits some of them. The sample has approximately 3,400 clones, roughly 83% seen once; the top ten hold roughly 30%. The sequenced material came from CD8+ T cells sorted from blood. The receptors were gathered from a man aged 45-60 years with rheumatoid arthritis.

This chain connects TRBV29-1 to TRBJ2-7; 7 bases are shared with TRBD1. Per the germline V gene, CDR1 is SQVTM and CDR2 is ANQGSEA. The CDR3 has 14 amino acids. V dropped 6 bases and J dropped 3; count of bases not matched to a gene: 11. CDR3 sequence (DNA): TGCAGCGTGACTCTCCTGGGACAGAACTACGAGCAGTACTTC. Translation gives CSVTLLGQNYEQYF.

In this sample, this clone turned up once. The chain joins TRBV5-8 to TRBJ2-3; D is perhaps TRBD2 (6 bases). Looked up from germline, CDR1 is SGHTS and CDR2 is YDEGEE. The CDR3 is 17 residues long. V dropped 0 bases and J dropped 0 bases, with 14 bases sitting between them. DNA of the CDR3: TGTGCCAGCAGCTTGGGGAGGGGAGCTTCTAGCACAGATACGCAGTATTTT. Amino acids: CASSLGRGASSTDTQYF.

J is TRBJ1-4 and V is TRBV6-4, with D perhaps matching TRBD1 (6 bases). V shed 0 bases and J shed 7 bases, with 12 bases lying between them. The CDR3 has 15 residues. Germline CDR1 and CDR2: MRHNA and SNTAGT. The CDR3 DNA follows: TGTGCCAGCAGTGACTCTGGGGGGGCTGGTGAAAAACTGTTTTTT. Its protein product is CASSDSGGAGEKLFF.

The genes are TRBV28 and TRBJ1-5, with 9 nucleotides matching TRBD1. V lost 11 bases to trimming and J lost 6 bases; unmatched junction nucleotides: 8. The CDR3 loop spans 13 amino acids. Germline V gene lookup returns CDR1 MDHEN and CDR2 SYDVKM. The DNA for the CDR3 is TGTGCCTCCAGGGGACAGGGAGGTCAGCCCCAGCATTTT. Amino acids: CASRGQGGQPQHF.

V is TRBV7-2 and J is TRBJ2-3; 11 bases are a match to TRBD2. V dropped 6 bases and J dropped 4; count of bases not matched to a gene: 6. This CDR3 has 15 residues. Germline CDR1 is SGHTA and CDR2 is FQGNSA. This CDR3 reads CASSHSGGVADTQYF. CDR3 nucleotide sequence: TGTGCCAGCAGTCATAGCGGGGGGGTCGCAGATACGCAGTATTTT.

This sequence joins TRBV13 and TRBJ1-4; 7 bases map to TRBD1. Germline V gene lookup returns CDR1 PRHDT and CDR2 FYEKMQ (reference sequence). CDR3 length: 15 amino acids. Trimming removed 4 bases from V and 4 bases from J; junction bases left unmatched: 6. The CDR3 bases are TGTGCCAGCAGCTCTCGACAGGGTTATAATGAAAAACTGTTTTTT. This encodes CASSSRQGYNEKLFF.

V is TRBV28 and J is TRBJ2-2; D may be TRBD2 (5 bases). This CDR3 comprises 12 residues. The V gene's germline CDR1 is MDHEN and CDR2 SYDVKM. The V and J ends lost 5 bases and 7 bases respectively, with 8 bases between them. Written as DNA, the CDR3 is TGTGCCAGCAGTCTAACTAGCGGGGAGCTGTTTTTT. Protein product: CASSLTSGELFF.

The chain combines TRBV6-1 with TRBJ1-5; weak D call: TRBD1 (6 bases). Germline CDR1 is MNHNS and CDR2 is SASEGT. The V gene lost 5 bases and the J gene lost 2 bases, with 13 bases spanning the gap. The length of the CDR3 is 15 residues. CDR3 sequence reads: CASSIRTDGNQPQHF. For the CDR3, the DNA is TGTGCCAGCAGTATACGGACAGATGGCAATCAGCCCCAGCATTTT.

This clone has just a few counts. This chain links TRBV9 with TRBJ2-3, with a weak D call TRBD1 (7 bases). The V end was cut by 3 bases, the J end by 2 bases, with 28 bases between. Germline CDR1 and CDR2: SGDLS and YYNGEE. This CDR3 spans 20 amino acids. CDR3 DNA: TGTGCCAGCAGCGCCGGGACAGCCTTTTTGGGGGGAGACCCCACAGATACGCAGTATTTT. Protein product: CASSAGTAFLGGDPTDTQYF.

This sequence joins TRBV28 and TRBJ2-3, with D perhaps matching TRBD1 (6 bases). CDR1 MDHEN and CDR2 SYDVKM come from the germline V gene. The CDR3 is 18 amino acids. Trimming took 2 bases from V and 4 from J, leaving 22 bases between them. CDR3: CASSLPYRLTGFPDTQYF. The CDR3 region has the DNA TGTGCCAGCAGTTTACCCTACCGTCTCACAGGGTTTCCAGATACGCAGTATTTT.

This chain joins TRBV18 and TRBJ1-1, with 8 positions matching TRBD1. Germline trimming cut 2 bases from V and 0 bases from J; bases unmatched to any gene: 5. Germline CDR1 is KGHSH and CDR2 is LQKENI. CDR3 length: 16 residues. The CDR3 DNA follows: TGTGCCAGCTCACCATCGGACAGGGCGGTGAACACTGAAGCTTTCTTT. Translating gives CASSPSDRAVNTEAFF.

The genes are TRBV4-3 and TRBJ2-5; the match to TRBD2 covers 11 bases. Germline CDR1 LGHNA, CDR2 YSLEER. J lost 0 bases, V lost 3 bases, and 0 bases had no gene match. The CDR3 covers 15 residues. The CDR3 nucleotides are TGCGCCAGCAGCCAGGGACTAGCGGACCAAGAGACCCAGTACTTC. This gives the protein CASSQGLADQETQYF.

The J gene is TRBJ2-5, the V gene TRBV27; no clear D. V was clipped by 1 base and J by 3 bases, with 9 bases between them. Germline CDR1 and CDR2: MNHEY and SMNVEV (reference sequence). The CDR3 extends over 14 amino acids. The CDR3 nucleotides are TGTGCCAGCAGTTTATACTCGCCTAAAGAGACCCAGTACTTC. The encoded protein is CASSLYSPKETQYF.

V gene TRBV7-8 combines with J gene TRBJ2-7; 7 bases line up with TRBD1. The germline CDR1 and CDR2 sequences are SGHVS and FQNEAQ. Trimming cost V 1 base and J 5 bases; bases outside gene matches: 11. This CDR3 region has 16 residues. The DNA for the CDR3 is TGTGCCAGCAGCTTAGGCGTGACAGGGATAAGTGACGAGCAGTACTTC. Its translation is CASSLGVTGISDEQYF.

The rearrangement uses TRBV28 and TRBJ2-7, with 9 bases lining up with TRBD1. There are 15 residues in the CDR3. The J segment lost 1 base and the V segment lost 3 bases, leaving 4 bases of the junction unmatched. Per germline, CDR1 MDHEN and CDR2 SYDVKM. The CDR3: CASSFRDRVSYEQYF. As DNA, the CDR3 is TGTGCCAGCAGTTTCCGGGACAGGGTTTCCTACGAGCAGTACTTC.

The V call is TRBV10-3, the J call TRBJ2-7; TRBD1 matches 7 bases. The CDR3 totals 13 residues. V lost 6 bases, J lost 4 bases, and 6 bases stayed unmatched. Germline lookup yields CDR1 ENHRY and CDR2 SYGVKD. CDR3: CAISGTDSYEQYF. Here the CDR3 DNA reads TGTGCCATCAGCGGGACAGATTCATACGAGCAGTACTTC.

The chain combines TRBV6-1 with TRBJ1-4, with 7 bases identical to TRBD1. CDR3 length: 18 residues. The germline V gene encodes CDR1 MNHNS and CDR2 SASEGT. V was pared by 4 bases and J by 0 bases, with 11 bases of the junction left unmatched. The CDR3 protein is CASSAYRDRAPTNEKLFF. Written as DNA, the CDR3 is TGTGCCAGCAGTGCTTACCGGGACAGAGCACCAACTAATGAAAAACTGTTTTTT.

The CDR3 nucleotides read TGTGCCAGCAGTTTGGGGAGGGGCAATGAGCAGTTCTTC. Encoded protein: CASSLGRGNEQFF. The rearrangement links TRBV28 to TRBJ2-1; 7 bases match TRBD2. Germline CDR1 is MDHEN and CDR2 is SYDVKM. V was clipped by 3 bases and J by 6 bases; unmatched bases: 2. There are 13 residues in the CDR3.

The chain's CDR3 is CASSLSPGTVSNQPQHF. The CDR3 DNA sequence: TGTGCCAGCAGCTTGTCTCCCGGGACAGTTTCCAATCAGCCCCAGCATTTT. The chain combines TRBV27 with TRBJ1-5; 7 bases match TRBD1. There are 17 residues in the CDR3. Germline CDR1 and CDR2: MNHEY and SMNVEV (reference sequence). V lost 6 bases to trimming and J lost 3 bases; unmatched junction nucleotides: 14.

V gene TRBV27 combines with J gene TRBJ2-7; D call uncertain. Trimming pared 3 bases from V and 0 bases from J, leaving 6 bases between. Germline values: CDR1 MNHEY, CDR2 SMNVEV (reference sequence). The CDR3 is 13 amino acids. The CDR3 loop reads CASSLADSYEQYF. CDR3 coding DNA: TGTGCCAGCAGTTTGGCAGACTCCTACGAGCAGTACTTC.

In its sample, this clone was seen once. The genes are TRBV2 and TRBJ1-1; 9 bases line up with TRBD1. Germline-derived CDR1 and CDR2 are SNHLY and FYNNEI. Unmatched junction bases numbered 9, after V lost 9 bases and J lost 4 bases. This CDR3 has 14 amino acids. The CDR3 protein is CARTGTGWVTEAFF. DNA for the CDR3: TGTGCCAGAACCGGGACAGGGTGGGTCACTGAAGCTTTCTTT.

This clone was found once. The rearrangement links TRBV18 to TRBJ2-3; TRBD2 aligns across 8 bases. Trimming at V came to 6 bases and at J to 4 bases, leaving 12 bases not matched to a gene. The CDR3 covers 16 residues. CDR1 KGHSH and CDR2 LQKENI come from the germline V gene. The CDR3 nucleotides are TGTGCCAGCTCCTCAGTTTTCCGGGAGGGTGCAGATACGCAGTATTTT. It translates to CASSSVFREGADTQYF.

The V gene is TRBV19, the J gene TRBJ2-1; tentative D call: TRBD2 (7 bases). Germline CDR1 and CDR2: LNHDA and SQIVND (reference sequence). CDR3 length: 17 residues. Trimming shortened V by 1 base and J by 3 bases, and 16 bases separated the two germline ends. CDR3 sequence reads: CASSIGGGGILYNEQFF. The CDR3, as DNA: TGTGCCAGTAGTATAGGGGGGGGCGGGATCCTCTACAATGAGCAGTTCTTC.

This chain uses TRBV6-4 with TRBJ2-1, with 8 bases identical to TRBD2. From germline, CDR1 is MRHNA and CDR2 SNTAGT. This CDR3 spans 17 amino acids. Trimming cost V 2 bases and J 3 bases; bases outside gene matches: 9. As DNA, the CDR3 is TGTGCCAGCAGTGACCGGGCGGCGGGAGGAGGCTACAATGAGCAGTTCTTC. It codes for CASSDRAAGGGYNEQFF.